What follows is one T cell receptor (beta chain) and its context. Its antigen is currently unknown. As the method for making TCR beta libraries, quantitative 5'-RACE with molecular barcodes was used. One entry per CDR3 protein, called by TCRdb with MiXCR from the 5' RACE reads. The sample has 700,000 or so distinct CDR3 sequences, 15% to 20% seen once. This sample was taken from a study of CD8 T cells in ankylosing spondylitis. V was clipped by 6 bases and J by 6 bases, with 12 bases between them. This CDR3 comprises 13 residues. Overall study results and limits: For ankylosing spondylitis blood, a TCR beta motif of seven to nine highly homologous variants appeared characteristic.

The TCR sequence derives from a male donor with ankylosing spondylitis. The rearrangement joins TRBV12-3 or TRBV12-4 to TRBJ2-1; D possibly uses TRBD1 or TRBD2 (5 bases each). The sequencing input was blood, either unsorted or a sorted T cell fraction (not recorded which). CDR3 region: CASRLGTANEQFF. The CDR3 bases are TGTGCCAGCAGACTCGGGACGGCCAATGAGCAGTTCTTC.